A single sample is the source of the 30 T cell receptor beta chains below, sequenced in a study of graft-versus-host responses after intestinal transplantation. Generated by immunoSEQ multiplex PCR, the TCRdb table keeps only in-frame clones and is missing some. In the table there are roughly 120,000 clones, about 95% of which are singletons. Their cognate antigens are unknown. Sequences were derived from unstimulated CD8+ T cells sorted from spleen or lymph node cells, sampled before intestinal transplant. These receptors were taken from a human donor who received an intestinal transplant.

The sample holds a few counts of this clone. The CDR3: CASSAGTGDYEQYF. The CDR3 coding sequence is TGTGCCAGCAGCGCCGGGACAGGGGACTACGAGCAGTACTTC. The chain carries TRBV11-2 and TRBJ2-7; TRBD1 aligns across 10 bases. J lost 3 bases, V lost 5 bases, and 4 bases had no gene match. CDR1 is SGHAT, CDR2 FQNNGV, per germline. CDR3 length: 14 residues.

The chain employs TRBV5-6 and TRBJ1-4; 8 bases line up with TRBD1. This CDR3 has 13 amino acids. The J segment lost 8 bases and the V segment lost 0 bases, leaving 0 bases of the junction unmatched. Germline V gives CDR1 SGHDT, CDR2 YYEEEE. The CDR3 DNA reads as TGTGCCAGCAGCTTGGGACAGGGGGAAAAACTGTTTTTT. It encodes CASSLGQGEKLFF. Full variable domain (outside the CDR3, taken from reference TRBV5-6 and TRBJ1-4): DAGVTQSPTHLIKTRGQQVTLRCSPKSGHDTVSWYQQALGQGPQFIFQYYEEEERQRGNFPDRFSGHQFPNYSSELNVNALLLGDSALYLCASSLGQGEKLFFGSGTQLSVL.

This chain connects TRBV4-1 to TRBJ2-5, with unresolved D. The V gene lost 1 base and the J gene lost 5 bases, with 17 bases spanning the gap. The CDR3 contains 16 residues. The germline V gene encodes CDR1 MGHRA and CDR2 YSYEKL. The CDR3 nucleotides are TGCGCCAGCAGCCAAGTTAGGGTTTATTGGCAGGAGACCCAGTACTTC. It specifies CASSQVRVYWQETQYF.

The chain uses TRBV6-4 and TRBJ2-1, with TRBD1 matching 9 bases. CDR3 size: 15 residues. The trim removed 6 bases at V and 3 bases at J, leaving 6 bases unmatched. The germline CDR1 and CDR2 sequences are MRHNA and SNTAGT. CDR3 bases: TGTGCCAGCAGCCCCCGGGACAGGGTCTACAATGAGCAGTTCTTC. It translates to CASSPRDRVYNEQFF.

The rearrangement links TRBV6-5 to TRBJ1-4; D call uncertain. Between the trimmed V and J ends, which lost 4 bases and 4 bases, there was a span of 13 bases. In germline, CDR1 is MNHEY, CDR2 SVGAGI. This CDR3 is 15 amino acids long. This CDR3 reads CASSSYRAVNEKLFF. The CDR3, as DNA: TGTGCCAGCAGTTCTTACAGAGCCGTTAATGAAAAACTGTTTTTT.

The chain combines TRBV5-6 with TRBJ2-7; D gene uncertain. Germline CDR1 and CDR2: SGHDT and YYEEEE. This CDR3 has 15 amino acids. Trimming took off 0 bases at V and 6 bases at J, with 16 bases between the two ends. The CDR3 is CASSLGPSIRFEQYF. In nucleotides, the CDR3 is TGTGCCAGCAGCTTGGGACCTTCGATCCGATTCGAGCAGTACTTC.

The chain uses TRBV6-1 and TRBJ2-1; 9 nucleotides match TRBD2. The CDR3 totals 12 residues. Germline V CDR1 and CDR2: MNHNS, SASEGT. With V trimmed by 7 bases and J by 7 bases, 2 bases remained unmatched. The CDR3 sequence is CASKAGGNEQFF. For the CDR3, the DNA is TGTGCCAGCAAGGCGGGAGGGAATGAGCAGTTCTTC.

This sequence joins TRBV6-1 and TRBJ2-7; tentative D call: TRBD2 (6 bases). Per the germline V gene, CDR1 is MNHNS and CDR2 is SASEGT. Trimming shortened V by 6 bases and J by 4 bases, and 19 bases separated the two germline ends. This CDR3 spans 15 amino acids. CDR3 sequence (DNA): TGTGCCAGCAGGGAGAGTAGCGGAAGACCTTACGAGCAGTACTTC. Amino acid sequence: CASRESSGRPYEQYF.

The chain employs TRBV2 and TRBJ2-1, with TRBD2 identical over 7 bases. The germline V gene has CDR1 SNHLY and CDR2 FYNNEI. CDR3 size: 15 residues. The ends lost 3 bases at V and 4 bases at J; junction bases unmatched: 6. CDR3 sequence (DNA): TGTGCCAGCAGTGACGGGCTAGCGGAATACAATGAGCAGTTCTTC. This sequence encodes CASSDGLAEYNEQFF.

The rearrangement uses TRBV19 and TRBJ2-7; 11 bases agree with TRBD2. V gave up 5 bases and J gave up 0 bases; unmatched junction bases: 9. The V gene's germline CDR1 is LNHDA and CDR2 SQIVND (reference sequence). CDR3 size: 17 residues. CDR3 sequence reads: CASSPRTSGPSSYEQYF. CDR3 bases: TGTGCCAGTAGTCCTCGGACTAGCGGGCCTAGCTCCTACGAGCAGTACTTC.

This rearrangement joins TRBV19 to TRBJ2-7; 7 bases line up with TRBD2. The CDR3 is made up of 11 amino acids. Germline lookup yields CDR1 LNHDA and CDR2 SQIVND (reference sequence). V shed 7 bases and J 12 bases; nucleotides not matched to a gene: 9. CDR3 nucleotide sequence: TGTGCCAGTATTGACGGGAGGAGTACGTACTTC. It encodes CASIDGRSTYF.

This chain joins TRBV10-3 and TRBJ2-3, with D possibly being TRBD1 (6 bases). Trimming left V 2 bases short and J 4 bases short, with 19 bases between. The germline CDR1 and CDR2 sequences are ENHRY and SYGVKD. The CDR3 runs 17 residues. CDR3 residues: CAISEPLLQGRADTQYF. As DNA, the CDR3 is TGTGCCATCAGTGAGCCTCTTCTACAGGGTCGGGCAGATACGCAGTATTTT.

The count of this clone is one. J is TRBJ2-5 and V is TRBV28, with D unresolved. The germline V and J ends were trimmed by 3 bases and 1 base, with 6 bases remaining between them. CDR1 is MDHEN, CDR2 SYDVKM, per germline. There are 13 residues in the CDR3. The CDR3 reads CASSLAVQETQYF. DNA for the CDR3: TGTGCCAGCAGTTTGGCGGTCCAAGAGACCCAGTACTTC.

The rearrangement joins TRBV4-3 to TRBJ2-6; no clear D gene. The CDR3 is 18 residues long. Trimming pared 2 bases from V and 0 bases from J, leaving 14 bases between. Per the germline V gene, CDR1 is LGHNA and CDR2 is YSLEER. The CDR3 sequence is CASSQSESHSSGANVLTF. In DNA form, the CDR3 reads TGCGCCAGCAGCCAAAGTGAGAGTCACAGCTCTGGGGCCAACGTCCTGACTTTC.

The rearrangement joins TRBV5-4 to TRBJ2-5; D perhaps matches TRBD1 (6 bases). Germline V gene lookup returns CDR1 SGHNT and CDR2 YYREEE (reference sequence). The CDR3 totals 15 residues. V was cut by 1 base and J by 2 bases, with 12 bases left in between. The CDR3 DNA follows: TGTGCCAGCAGCTTGACCGGGACATTACAAGAGACCCAGTACTTC. It codes for CASSLTGTLQETQYF.

The rearrangement links TRBV9 to TRBJ2-2, with D possibly being TRBD2 (6 bases). Germline V gene data show CDR1 as SGDLS and CDR2 as YYNGEE. The V and J ends lost 3 bases and 0 bases respectively, with 18 bases between them. The CDR3 has 18 amino acids. The CDR3 sequence is CASSALTGLASNTGELFF. CDR3 nucleotides: TGTGCCAGCAGCGCCCTAACGGGACTCGCCTCGAACACCGGGGAGCTGTTTTTT.

This chain connects TRBV14 to TRBJ2-5; D may be TRBD1 or TRBD2 (5 bases each). With the DNA end fitting TRBJ2-7 better, the J assignment may be wrong. The CDR3 is 12 amino acids. Per the germline V gene, CDR1 is SGHDN and CDR2 is FVKESK. CDR3 nucleotides: TGTGCCAGCAGCGTTTGGGGGTACGAGCAGTACTTC. As protein: CASSVWGYEQYF.

The gene calls are TRBV6-5 and TRBJ2-1; TRBD2 agrees at 8 bases. Germline loops: CDR1 MNHEY, CDR2 SVGAGI. The CDR3 runs to 14 residues. Trimming at V came to 2 bases and at J to 5 bases, leaving 2 bases not matched to a gene. CDR3 in amino acids: CASSYGTRNNEQFF. CDR3 sequence (DNA): TGTGCCAGCAGTTACGGGACTAGAAACAATGAGCAGTTCTTC.

Regarding this clone: Sequence at one end of the junction differs from germline and may be a read error. V is TRBV6-5 and J is TRBJ1-2; 8 nucleotides line up with TRBD1. The germline CDR1 and CDR2 sequences are MNHEY and SVGAGI. The CDR3 loop spans 16 amino acids. Here the CDR3 DNA reads TGTGTCAGCAGTTACTCCTGGACAGGGCTCCCTTATGGCTACACCTTC. Amino acid sequence: CVSSYSWTGLPYGYTF.

V usage is TRBV29-1 and J usage is TRBJ2-3; D may be TRBD2 (5 bases). Trimming shortened V by 4 bases and J by 6 bases, and 29 bases separated the two germline ends. This CDR3 is built from 18 residues. CDR1 SQVTM and CDR2 ANQGSEA come from the germline V gene. CDR3 in amino acids: CSVVFSVSTRAFIDTQYF. Here the CDR3 DNA reads TGCAGCGTTGTATTCTCGGTGTCTACGCGGGCCTTTATCGATACGCAGTATTTT.

The rearrangement uses TRBV27 and TRBJ2-1; D is uncertain. CDR1 is MNHEY, CDR2 SMNVEV, per germline (reference sequence). The V end was cut by 11 bases, the J end by 7 bases, with 15 bases between. This CDR3 spans 12 amino acids. CDR3 nucleotide sequence: TGTGCCGTTGCACAAGCAGGTAATGAGCAGTTCTTC. Amino acids: CAVAQAGNEQFF.

This rearrangement joins TRBV7-9 to TRBJ1-1; TRBD1 is a possible D gene (6 bases). V lost 4 bases to trimming and J lost 0 bases, with 12 bases between them. Germline assignment: CDR1 SEHNR and CDR2 FQNEAQ (reference sequence). The CDR3 contains 15 residues. The CDR3 DNA reads as TGTGCCAGCAGCTCCACCAGGGGTCTGAACACTGAAGCTTTCTTT. It specifies CASSSTRGLNTEAFF.

The V and J genes are TRBV5-1 and TRBJ2-7; 12 bases are shared with TRBD1. Germline V CDR1 and CDR2: SGHRS, YFSETQ. The CDR3 length is 15 residues. Losses at the gene ends were 2 bases for V and 5 bases for J; bases not matched to a gene: 5. The CDR3, as DNA: TGCGCCAGCAGCTTCCGGGACAGGGGGCTCGACGAGCAGTACTTC. Translating gives CASSFRDRGLDEQYF. Combining the CDR3 with reference TRBV5-1 and TRBJ2-7 gives the whole variable domain KAGVTQTPRYLIKTRGQQVTLSCSPISGHRSVSWYQQTPGQGLQFLFEYFSETQRNKGNFPGRFSGRQFSNSRSEMNVSTLELGDSALYLCASSFRDRGLDEQYFGPGTRLTVT.

About this clone: Different DNA sequences within this sample yield the same CDR3. This chain uses TRBV9 with TRBJ2-1; no definite D call. Germline loops: CDR1 SGDLS, CDR2 YYNGEE. V lost 2 bases to trimming and J lost 5 bases, with 2 bases between them. The CDR3 has 11 residues. DNA for the CDR3: TGTGCCAGCAGCGTTAACAATGAGCAGTTCTTC. This encodes CASSVNNEQFF.

The chain couples TRBV9 to TRBJ2-1; 9 bases are shared with TRBD1. The germline V gene has CDR1 SGDLS and CDR2 YYNGEE. The CDR3 runs to 15 residues. The V and J ends lost 0 bases and 7 bases, in that order; junction bases with no gene match: 5. The CDR3: CASSVGGQGPNEQFF. The CDR3 DNA reads as TGTGCCAGCAGCGTAGGGGGACAGGGTCCTAATGAGCAGTTCTTC.

Worth noting for this clone: The same CDR3 is also encoded by other DNA sequences in this sample. This CDR3 is CAWSVGQGVTMGGKPQHF. The CDR3 region has the DNA TGTGCCTGGAGTGTAGGTCAGGGGGTGACAATGGGAGGGAAGCCCCAGCATTTT. This chain uses TRBV30 with TRBJ1-5, with 7 bases identical to TRBD1. V lost 0 bases, J lost 8 bases, and 19 bases stayed unmatched. Germline V gene sequence: CDR1 GTSNPN, CDR2 SVGIG (reference sequence). CDR3 length: 18 amino acids. Together with reference TRBV30 and TRBJ1-5, the CDR3 gives the full variable domain: SQTIHQWPATLVQPVGSPLSLECTVEGTSNPNLYWYRQAAGRGLQLLFYSVGIGQISSEVPQNLSASRPQDRQFILSSKKLLLSDSGFYLCAWSVGQGVTMGGKPQHFGDGTRLSIL.

This chain links TRBV6-1 with TRBJ1-6, with D hard to call. This CDR3 comprises 14 residues. The V end was cut by 3 bases, the J end by 7 bases, with 10 bases between. Germline assignment: CDR1 MNHNS and CDR2 SASEGT. CDR3 sequence: CASSDMRANSPLHF. DNA for the CDR3: TGTGCCAGCAGTGATATGAGGGCGAATTCACCCCTCCACTTT.

The chain is built from TRBV6-1 and TRBJ1-1; D uncertain. CDR3 length equals 12 residues. V dropped 6 bases and J dropped 1 base, with 6 bases sitting between them. Germline V gives CDR1 MNHNS, CDR2 SASEGT. For the CDR3, the DNA is TGTGCCAGCAGAACGGGGAACACTGAAGCTTTCTTT. It translates to CASRTGNTEAFF.

The CDR3 DNA follows: TGTGCCAGCAGCCAGCCTTCGAGGGCGGATGAAAAACTGTTTTTT. Translation: CASSQPSRADEKLFF. The V call is TRBV4-2, the J call TRBJ1-4; D remains ambiguous. Trimming pared 3 bases from V and 6 bases from J, leaving 14 bases between. The CDR3 extends over 15 amino acids. Germline V CDR1 and CDR2: LGHNA, YNFKEQ.

This chain connects TRBV19 to TRBJ2-5; D gene unclear. The V end lost 3 bases, the J end lost 2 bases, and 10 bases lay between the germline ends. CDR1 and CDR2 from the germline V gene are LNHDA and SQIVND (reference sequence). This CDR3 region has 14 residues. The CDR3, as DNA: TGTGCCAGTAGTATCTACGGCAGACAAGAGACCCAGTACTTC. Residues: CASSIYGRQETQYF.